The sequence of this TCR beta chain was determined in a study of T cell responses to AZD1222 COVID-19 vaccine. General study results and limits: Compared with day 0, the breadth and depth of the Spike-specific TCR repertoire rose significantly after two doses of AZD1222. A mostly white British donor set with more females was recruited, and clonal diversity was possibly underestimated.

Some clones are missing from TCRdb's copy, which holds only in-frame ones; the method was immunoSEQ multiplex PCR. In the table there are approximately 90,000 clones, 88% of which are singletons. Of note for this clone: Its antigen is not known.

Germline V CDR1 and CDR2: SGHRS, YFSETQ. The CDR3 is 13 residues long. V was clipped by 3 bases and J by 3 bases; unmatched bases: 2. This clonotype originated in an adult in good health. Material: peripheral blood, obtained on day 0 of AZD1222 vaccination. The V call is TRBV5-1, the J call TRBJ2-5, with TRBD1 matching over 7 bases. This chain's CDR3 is CASSSQGEETQYF. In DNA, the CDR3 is TGCGCCAGCAGCTCCCAGGGGGAAGAGACCCAGTACTTC.